Listed here is a single T cell receptor (beta chain). Antigen: not known. The record originates from a study of Ad26.COV2.S vaccination and SARS-CoV-2 variants. Produced via immunoSEQ multiplex PCR; TCRdb's table is partial and in-frame only. The repertoire holds 150,000 to 200,000 clones, with roughly 85% as singletons. Broader study findings: Comparability of non-spike TCR breadth was observed across vaccine and placebo recipients.

This CDR3 comprises 18 residues. Germline V CDR1 and CDR2: MNHNS, SASEGT. The trim removed 3 bases at V and 0 bases at J, leaving 10 bases unmatched. V and J are TRBV6-1 and TRBJ2-4; 8 nucleotides align to TRBD2. The clonotype originates from a human donor who had recovered from COVID-19. The source material was peripheral blood, sampled after recovery from COVID-19. The CDR3: CASSDPGLAWEAKNIQYF. CDR3 coding DNA: TGTGCCAGCAGTGACCCCGGACTAGCTTGGGAAGCCAAAAACATTCAGTACTTC.